The 20 T cell receptor beta chains listed next were all sequenced from one sample in a study of shared clonotypes between healthy human individuals. Only in-frame clones appear in the TCRdb table, and some are missing; sequencing was by immunoSEQ multiplex PCR. The data hold approximately 2.5 million clones, with more than 85% observed a single time. Sequenced sample: naive CD4+ T cells from PBMCs. The sample's subset: CD45RA+ positively selected. The receptors originated from a man between 18 and 29 years old in good health. Some clones in this sample may be carry-over from other donors' samples.

The V and J genes are TRBV6-5 and TRBJ2-3; unclear D gene. Per germline, CDR1 MNHEY and CDR2 SVGAGI. Trimming pared 6 bases from V and 2 bases from J, leaving 15 bases between. The CDR3 runs 15 residues. CDR3 protein: CASRTSRTYTDTQYF. CDR3 bases: TGTGCCAGCAGAACCTCTCGAACCTACACAGATACGCAGTATTTT.

The rearrangement links TRBV7-8 to TRBJ1-1; 7 bases are shared with TRBD1. The germline gives CDR1 SGHVS, CDR2 FQNEAQ. This CDR3 region has 13 residues. The junction had 5 bases not matched to a gene; V was cut back by 0 bases and J by 10 bases. CDR3 nucleotides: TGTGCCAGCAGCTTAGCGGAGGGGGCGGGAGCTTTCTTT. Protein product: CASSLAEGAGAFF.

The rearrangement links TRBV7-3 to TRBJ2-5; a weak D match, TRBD1 (6 bases). Trimming cost V 5 bases and J 2 bases, with 6 bases left between them. Germline V gives CDR1 SGHTA, CDR2 FQGTGA. The length of the CDR3 is 12 residues. The CDR3 region is CASSQGQETQYF. The CDR3 DNA reads as TGTGCCAGCAGCCAGGGGCAAGAGACCCAGTACTTC.

In this sample, this clone turned up once. The chain employs TRBV4-1 and TRBJ2-1; 13 positions match TRBD2. The junction had 18 bases not matched to a gene; V was cut back by 4 bases and J by 9 bases. This CDR3 region has 19 residues. Germline CDR1 and CDR2: MGHRA and YSYEKL. CDR3 sequence: CASSRTLAGGLAVGIEQFF. Here the CDR3 DNA reads TGCGCCAGCAGCCGCACACTAGCGGGAGGGCTAGCAGTCGGGATTGAGCAGTTCTTC.

The V and J genes are TRBV13 and TRBJ2-1; TRBD1 agrees at 10 bases. There are 16 residues in the CDR3. The junction had 10 bases not matched to a gene; V was cut back by 4 bases and J by 7 bases. CDR1 is PRHDT, CDR2 FYEKMQ, per germline (reference sequence). CDR3 region: CASSYYAGQGRNEQFF. The CDR3 DNA sequence: TGTGCCAGCAGCTATTATGCGGGACAGGGGAGGAATGAGCAGTTCTTC.

This sequence joins TRBV29-1 and TRBJ2-1, with TRBD2 identical over 7 bases. Per the germline V gene, CDR1 is SQVTM and CDR2 is ANQGSEA. The CDR3 loop spans 15 amino acids. With V trimmed by 1 base and J by 10 bases, 13 bases remained unmatched. CDR3 in DNA: TGCAGCGTTGAAGCTAGGAGCGGGAAGCTTCGCGAGCAGTTCTTC. Amino acid sequence: CSVEARSGKLREQFF.

The chain recombines TRBV29-1 with TRBJ1-4; D is unresolved. Per germline, CDR1 SQVTM and CDR2 ANQGSEA. This CDR3 comprises 14 residues. The V gene lost 6 bases and the J gene lost 11 bases, with 22 bases spanning the gap. The CDR3 is CSVGLLAGSGKLFF. CDR3 nucleotides: TGCAGCGTCGGGTTGTTGGCGGGTTCGGGTAAACTGTTTTTT.

The chain joins TRBV7-6 to TRBJ2-5, with D unclear. V lost 2 bases, J lost 5 bases, and 12 bases lay in between. The CDR3 is 14 amino acids. CDR1 and CDR2 from the germline V gene are SGHVS and FNYEAQ. The CDR3 nucleotides read TGTGCCAGCAGCTTACGCGGTTCGGGCGAGACCCAGTACTTC. Protein: CASSLRGSGETQYF.

The chain combines TRBV6-5 with TRBJ1-2; perhaps TRBD1 as D (5 bases). Per germline, CDR1 MNHEY and CDR2 SVGAGI. There are 12 residues in the CDR3. V was cut by 2 bases and J by 8 bases, with 9 bases left in between. The CDR3 nucleotides are TGTGCCAGCAGTTACAGGGGAACCGGCTACACCTTC. This encodes CASSYRGTGYTF.

This clone occurred once. J is TRBJ2-3 and V is TRBV10-3; the D gene is possibly TRBD2 (5 bases). The germline gives CDR1 ENHRY, CDR2 SYGVKD. V was trimmed by 2 bases and J by 6 bases, leaving 9 bases between them. The CDR3 length is 13 residues. The chain's CDR3 is CAISEVGEDTQYF. DNA for the CDR3: TGTGCCATCAGTGAGGTGGGAGAGGATACGCAGTATTTT.

This chain connects TRBV30 to TRBJ1-5; TRBD1 agrees at 10 bases. Germline V gene lookup returns CDR1 GTSNPN and CDR2 SVGIG (reference sequence). This CDR3 is built from 15 residues. With V trimmed by 0 bases and J by 3 bases, 2 bases remained unmatched. The CDR3 bases are TGTGCCTGGAGTGTTGGACAGGGGGTCAATCAGCCCCAGCATTTT. Translated: CAWSVGQGVNQPQHF.

The V and J genes are TRBV6-6 and TRBJ2-2; no definite D call. Germline V gives CDR1 MNHNY, CDR2 SVGAGI (reference sequence). The CDR3 loop spans 14 amino acids. V was trimmed by 0 bases and J by 7 bases, leaving 9 bases between them. The CDR3 here is CASSYSLSGGELFF. In DNA form, the CDR3 reads TGTGCCAGCAGTTACTCGTTGTCTGGCGGGGAGCTGTTTTTT.

The chain links TRBV10-2 to TRBJ2-3, with D perhaps TRBD1 or TRBD2 (5 bases each). The V gene's germline CDR1 is WSHSY and CDR2 SAAADI. This CDR3 contains 15 residues. Between the trimmed V and J ends, which lost 2 bases and 3 bases, there was a span of 12 bases. CDR3 in DNA: TGCGCCAGCAGTGAGGGACCGGGGCTGACAGATACGCAGTATTTT. Translated, it gives CASSEGPGLTDTQYF.

J is TRBJ2-1 and V is TRBV18; 7 positions agree with TRBD1. In germline, CDR1 is KGHSH, CDR2 LQKENI. The CDR3 consists of 15 residues. V shed 5 bases and J 2 bases; nucleotides not matched to a gene: 6. The CDR3 coding sequence is TGTGCCAGCTCAACGACAGGGATACCCTACAATGAGCAGTTCTTC. As protein: CASSTTGIPYNEQFF.

This chain links TRBV11-2 with TRBJ2-7; 7 nucleotides agree with TRBD1. Germline lookup yields CDR1 SGHAT and CDR2 FQNNGV. V lost 2 bases to trimming and J lost 4 bases; unmatched junction nucleotides: 5. The CDR3 length is 14 residues. The CDR3 here is CASSLWDRVYEQYF. As DNA, the CDR3 is TGTGCCAGCAGCTTATGGGACAGAGTATACGAGCAGTACTTC. The full variable domain, completed using reference TRBV11-2 and TRBJ2-7, is EAGVAQSPRYKIIEKRQSVAFWCNPISGHATLYWYQQILGQGPKLLIQFQNNGVVDDSQLPKDRFSAERLKGVDSTLKIQPAKLEDSAVYLCASSLWDRVYEQYFGPGTRLTVT.

CDR3 DNA: TGTGCCAGCAGCTTGGCAGGGACTGACACCGGGGAGCTGTTTTTT. Translated: CASSLAGTDTGELFF. V usage is TRBV5-5 and J usage is TRBJ2-2; tentatively, D is TRBD2 (6 bases). The V gene lost 0 bases and the J gene lost 3 bases, with 9 bases spanning the gap. The CDR3 totals 15 residues. Per germline, CDR1 SGHKS and CDR2 YYEKEE (reference sequence). The whole variable domain, remainder taken from reference TRBV5-5 and TRBJ2-2, is DAGVTQSPTHLIKTRGQQVTLRCSPISGHKSVSWYQQVLGQGPQFIFQYYEKEERGRGNFPDRFSARQFPNYSSELNVNALLLGDSALYLCASSLAGTDTGELFFGEGSRLTVL.

This chain links TRBV10-1 with TRBJ2-3, with 9 bases that match TRBD1. The CDR3 is 15 amino acids. CDR1 WNHNN and CDR2 SYGVQD come from the germline V gene (reference sequence). The V segment lost 2 bases and the J segment 2 bases; nucleotides outside the gene matches: 2. The CDR3 loop is CASSETGGPTDTQYF. CDR3 coding DNA: TGCGCCAGCAGTGAGACAGGGGGCCCCACAGATACGCAGTATTTT.

This clone was picked up one time. The CDR3 spells CASSLEGGRATFEQFF. The CDR3, as DNA: TGCGCCAGCAGCTTGGAGGGCGGGAGGGCCACATTTGAGCAGTTCTTC. The chain couples TRBV5-1 to TRBJ2-1; 9 nucleotides match TRBD2. Per germline, CDR1 SGHRS and CDR2 YFSETQ. V shed 0 bases, J shed 9 bases, and the junction held 10 bases outside the gene matches. The CDR3 is made up of 16 amino acids.

The CDR3 is CASRRNRGLDLNSPLHF. CDR3 nucleotides: TGTGCCAGCAGGCGGAACAGGGGGCTAGACCTTAATTCACCCCTCCACTTT. V and J are TRBV27 and TRBJ1-6; TRBD1 matches 9 bases. CDR1 and CDR2 (germline): MNHEY, SMNVEV (reference sequence). V shed 6 bases and J 6 bases; nucleotides not matched to a gene: 12. The CDR3 has 17 amino acids.

This rearrangement joins TRBV15 to TRBJ2-7; D is possibly TRBD1 (5 bases). This CDR3 is built from 13 residues. Looked up from germline, CDR1 is LNHNV and CDR2 is YYDKDF (reference sequence). Trimming pared 4 bases from V and 10 bases from J, leaving 17 bases between. The CDR3 sequence is CATSTLPRAPQYF. As DNA, the CDR3 is TGTGCCACCAGCACCTTACCCAGGGCCCCTCAGTACTTC.